This entry concerns a single TCR beta chain. Its antigen is still unknown. Libraries of TCR beta came from quantitative 5'-RACE with molecular barcodes. Each CDR3 protein gets one entry after TCRdb re-called the 5' RACE reads with MiXCR. The table lists 200,000 to 250,000 distinct CDR3 sequences, 25% to 30% of them singletons. The data belong to a study of CD8 T cells in ankylosing spondylitis. Germline V gene data show CDR1 as SGHRS and CDR2 as YFSETQ. The CDR3 contains 16 residues. V was trimmed by 0 bases and J by 5 bases, leaving 17 bases between them. Study-wide results and limits: Certain motif variants had earlier appeared in reactive arthritis synovial fluid and blood. Within ankylosing spondylitis blood, a TCR beta motif made up of seven or eight highly homologous variants appeared to be characteristic. Disease-associated clonotypes exhibited CD8+ identity and were relatively infrequent in peripheral blood.

This receptor was identified in a male donor with ankylosing spondylitis or in good health (not recorded which). The specimen was blood, either unsorted or a sorted T cell fraction (not recorded which). The J gene is TRBJ1-1, the V gene TRBV5-1; the D gene is possibly TRBD1 (5 bases). The CDR3 protein is CASSLAAGSGGTEAFF. The CDR3 bases are TGCGCCAGCAGCTTGGCGGCAGGGAGTGGGGGGACTGAAGCTTTCTTT.